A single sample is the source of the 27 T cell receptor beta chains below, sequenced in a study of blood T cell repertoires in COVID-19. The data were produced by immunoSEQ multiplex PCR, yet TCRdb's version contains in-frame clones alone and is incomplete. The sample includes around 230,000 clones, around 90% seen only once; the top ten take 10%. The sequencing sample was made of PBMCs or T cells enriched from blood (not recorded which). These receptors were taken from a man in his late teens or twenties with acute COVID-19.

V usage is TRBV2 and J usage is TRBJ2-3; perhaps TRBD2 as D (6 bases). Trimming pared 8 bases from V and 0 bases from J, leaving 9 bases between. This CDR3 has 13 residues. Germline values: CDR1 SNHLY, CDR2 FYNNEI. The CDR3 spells CASGGSSTDTQYF. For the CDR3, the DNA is TGTGCCAGCGGGGGGTCTAGCACAGATACGCAGTATTTT.

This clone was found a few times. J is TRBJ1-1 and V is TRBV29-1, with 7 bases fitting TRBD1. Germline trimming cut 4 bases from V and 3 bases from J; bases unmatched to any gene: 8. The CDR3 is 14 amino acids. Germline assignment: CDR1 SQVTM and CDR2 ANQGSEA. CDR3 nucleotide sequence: TGCAGCGTTGTAACAGGGGATCGGTACACTGAAGCTTTCTTT. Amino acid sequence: CSVVTGDRYTEAFF. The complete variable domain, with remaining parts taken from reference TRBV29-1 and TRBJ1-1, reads SAVISQKPSRDICQRGTSLTIQCQVDSQVTMMFWYRQQPGQSLTLIATANQGSEATYESGFVIDKFPISRPNLTFSTLTVSNMSPEDSSIYLCSVVTGDRYTEAFFGQGTRLTVV.

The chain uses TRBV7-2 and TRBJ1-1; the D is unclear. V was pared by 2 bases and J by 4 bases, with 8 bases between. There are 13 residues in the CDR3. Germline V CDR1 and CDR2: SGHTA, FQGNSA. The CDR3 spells CASSLFPSTEAFF. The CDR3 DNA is TGTGCCAGCAGCTTATTCCCCAGCACTGAAGCTTTCTTT. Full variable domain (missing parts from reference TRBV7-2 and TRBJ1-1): GAGVSQSPSNKVTEKGKDVELRCDPISGHTALYWYRQSLGQGLEFLIYFQGNSAPDKSGLPSDRFSAERTGGSVSTLTIQRTQQEDSAVYLCASSLFPSTEAFFGQGTRLTVV.

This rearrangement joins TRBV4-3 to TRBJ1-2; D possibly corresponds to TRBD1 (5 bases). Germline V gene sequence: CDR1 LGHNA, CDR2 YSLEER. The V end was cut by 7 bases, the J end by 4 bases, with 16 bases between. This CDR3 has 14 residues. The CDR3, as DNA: TGCGCCAGCACAAAGGACACAGGTTCCTATGGCTACACCTTC. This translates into CASTKDTGSYGYTF.

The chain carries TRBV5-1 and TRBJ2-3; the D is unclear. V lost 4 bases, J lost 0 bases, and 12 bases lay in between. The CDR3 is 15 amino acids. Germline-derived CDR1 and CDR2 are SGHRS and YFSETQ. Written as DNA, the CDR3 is TGCGCCAGCAGCCTCACACCGGAGAGCACAGATACGCAGTATTTT. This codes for CASSLTPESTDTQYF.

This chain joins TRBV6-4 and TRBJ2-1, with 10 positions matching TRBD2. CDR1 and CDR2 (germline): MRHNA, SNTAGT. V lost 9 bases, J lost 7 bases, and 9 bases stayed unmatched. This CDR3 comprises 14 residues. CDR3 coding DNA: TGTGCCAGTTCCGGGACTAGCGAGTCGAATGAGCAGTTCTTC. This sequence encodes CASSGTSESNEQFF.

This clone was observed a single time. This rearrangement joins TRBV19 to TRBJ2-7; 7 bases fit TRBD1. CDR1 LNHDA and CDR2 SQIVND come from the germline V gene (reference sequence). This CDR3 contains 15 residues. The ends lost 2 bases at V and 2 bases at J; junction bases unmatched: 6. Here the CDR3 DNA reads TGTGCCAGTAGTATAACAGGGGCCCCGGCCTACGAGCAGTACTTC. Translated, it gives CASSITGAPAYEQYF.

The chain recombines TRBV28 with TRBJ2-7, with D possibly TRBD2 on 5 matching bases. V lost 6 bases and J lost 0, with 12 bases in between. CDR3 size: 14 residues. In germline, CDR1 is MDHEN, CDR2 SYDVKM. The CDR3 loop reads CASRERGSSYEQYF. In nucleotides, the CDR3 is TGTGCCAGCAGGGAACGAGGGAGCTCCTACGAGCAGTACTTC. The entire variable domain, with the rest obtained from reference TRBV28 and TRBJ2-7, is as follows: DVKVTQSSRYLVKRTGEKVFLECVQDMDHENMFWYRQDPGLGLRLIYFSYDVKMKEKGDIPEGYSVSREKKERFSLILESASTNQTSMYLCASRERGSSYEQYFGPGTRLTVT.

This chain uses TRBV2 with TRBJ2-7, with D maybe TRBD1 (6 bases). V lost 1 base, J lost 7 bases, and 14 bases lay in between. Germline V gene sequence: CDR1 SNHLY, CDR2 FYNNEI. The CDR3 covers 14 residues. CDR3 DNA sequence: TGTGCCAGCAGTGAAGTACAGGGTAGAGGGGAGCAGTACTTC. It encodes CASSEVQGRGEQYF.

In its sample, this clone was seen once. DNA of the CDR3: TGTGCCAGCAGCCCGAGTTACGTGCTCCAAGAGACCCAGTACTTC. Translation gives CASSPSYVLQETQYF. The chain combines TRBV7-2 with TRBJ2-5, with unresolved D. The CDR3 is 15 residues long. Germline V lookup: CDR1 SGHTA, CDR2 FQGNSA. V lost 5 bases and J lost 1, with 14 bases in between.

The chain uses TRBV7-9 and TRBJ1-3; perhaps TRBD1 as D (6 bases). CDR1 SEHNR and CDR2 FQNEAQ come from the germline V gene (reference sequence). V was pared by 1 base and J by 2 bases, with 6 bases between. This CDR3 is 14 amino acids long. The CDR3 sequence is CASSLDRAGNTIYF. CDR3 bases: TGTGCCAGCAGCTTAGACAGGGCTGGAAACACCATATATTTT.

CDR3 nucleotides: TGTGCCAGCTCACCACTCAGAAGCGGGAGGCCGTTCAATGAGCAGTTCTTC. Translated, it gives CASSPLRSGRPFNEQFF. The rearrangement links TRBV18 to TRBJ2-1, with TRBD2 matching over 9 bases. Germline trimming cut 1 base from V and 6 bases from J; bases unmatched to any gene: 10. Germline loops: CDR1 KGHSH, CDR2 LQKENI. This CDR3 has 17 amino acids.

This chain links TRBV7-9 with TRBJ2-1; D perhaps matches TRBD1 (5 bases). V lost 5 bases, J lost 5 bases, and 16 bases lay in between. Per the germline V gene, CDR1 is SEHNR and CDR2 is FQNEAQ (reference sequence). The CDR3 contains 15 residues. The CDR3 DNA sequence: TGTGCCAGCAGCGAGAGACCAGGGAAAAACAATGAGCAGTTCTTC. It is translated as CASSERPGKNNEQFF.

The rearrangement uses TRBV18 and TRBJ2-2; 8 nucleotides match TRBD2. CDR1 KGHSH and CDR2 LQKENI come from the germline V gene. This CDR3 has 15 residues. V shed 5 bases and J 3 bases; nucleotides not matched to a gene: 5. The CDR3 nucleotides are TGTGCCAGCTCATCGCGGGGGGCTGACACCGGGGAGCTGTTTTTT. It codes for CASSSRGADTGELFF.

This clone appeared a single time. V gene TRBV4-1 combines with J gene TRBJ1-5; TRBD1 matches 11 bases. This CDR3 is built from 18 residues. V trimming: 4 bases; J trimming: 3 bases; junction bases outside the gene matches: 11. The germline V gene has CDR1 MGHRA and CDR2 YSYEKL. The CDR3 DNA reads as TGCGCCAGCAGCCGTTTGCCGGGACAGGGGGTTATCAATCAGCCCCAGCATTTT. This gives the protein CASSRLPGQGVINQPQHF.

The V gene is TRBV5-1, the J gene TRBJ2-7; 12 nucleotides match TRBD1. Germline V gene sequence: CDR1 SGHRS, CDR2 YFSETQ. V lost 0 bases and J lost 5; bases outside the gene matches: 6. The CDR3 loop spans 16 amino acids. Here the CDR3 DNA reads TGCGCCAGCAGCTTGGCTGGGGACAGGGGGCACCACGAGCAGTACTTC. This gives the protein CASSLAGDRGHHEQYF.

Here the CDR3 reads CASSPWTSIDTQYF. The CDR3 bases are TGCGCCAGCAGCCCTTGGACTAGCATCGATACGCAGTATTTT. The rearrangement links TRBV4-3 to TRBJ2-3; 8 bases are shared with TRBD2. V lost 4 bases and J lost 6; bases outside the gene matches: 6. The CDR3 runs to 14 residues. In germline, CDR1 is LGHNA, CDR2 YSLEER.

The CDR3 DNA sequence: TGTGCCAGCAGTTACTCAATTCGTCCCACAGATACGCAGTATTTT. Residues: CASSYSIRPTDTQYF. The rearrangement joins TRBV6-5 to TRBJ2-3; no clear D. This CDR3 has 15 residues. CDR1 and CDR2 from the germline V gene are MNHEY and SVGAGI. V was shortened by 0 bases and J by 2 bases, with 9 bases between the two germline ends.

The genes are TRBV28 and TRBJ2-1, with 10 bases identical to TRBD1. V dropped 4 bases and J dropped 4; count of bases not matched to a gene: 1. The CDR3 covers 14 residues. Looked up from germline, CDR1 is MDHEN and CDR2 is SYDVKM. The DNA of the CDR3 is TGTGCCAGCAGTTGGGGACAGGGGTACAATGAGCAGTTCTTC. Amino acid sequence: CASSWGQGYNEQFF. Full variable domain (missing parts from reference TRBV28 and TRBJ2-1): DVKVTQSSRYLVKRTGEKVFLECVQDMDHENMFWYRQDPGLGLRLIYFSYDVKMKEKGDIPEGYSVSREKKERFSLILESASTNQTSMYLCASSWGQGYNEQFFGPGTRLTVL.

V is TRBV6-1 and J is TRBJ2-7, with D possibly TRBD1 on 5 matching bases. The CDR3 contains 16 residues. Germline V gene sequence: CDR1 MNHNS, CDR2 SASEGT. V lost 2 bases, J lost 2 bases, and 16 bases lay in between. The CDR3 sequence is CASSELGSTGTYEQYF. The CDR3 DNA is TGTGCCAGCAGTGAATTAGGGTCTACAGGTACCTACGAGCAGTACTTC.

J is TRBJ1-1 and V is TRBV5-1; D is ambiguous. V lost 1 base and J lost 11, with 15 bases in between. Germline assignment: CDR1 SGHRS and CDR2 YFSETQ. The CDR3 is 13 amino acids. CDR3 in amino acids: CASSLSGRSMAFF. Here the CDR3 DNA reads TGCGCCAGCAGCTTGTCTGGGAGGAGCATGGCTTTCTTT.

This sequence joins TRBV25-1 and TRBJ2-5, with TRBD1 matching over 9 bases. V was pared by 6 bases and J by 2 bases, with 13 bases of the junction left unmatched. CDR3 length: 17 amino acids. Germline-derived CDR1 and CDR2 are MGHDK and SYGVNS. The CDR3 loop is CASRSSRQGGGQETQYF. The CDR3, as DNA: TGTGCCAGCAGATCATCCCGACAGGGGGGTGGGCAAGAGACCCAGTACTTC. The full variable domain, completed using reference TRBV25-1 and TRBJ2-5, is EADIYQTPRYLVIGTGKKITLECSQTMGHDKMYWYQQDPGMELHLIHYSYGVNSTEKGDLSSESTVSRIRTEHFPLTLESARPSHTSQYLCASRSSRQGGGQETQYFGPGTRLLVL.

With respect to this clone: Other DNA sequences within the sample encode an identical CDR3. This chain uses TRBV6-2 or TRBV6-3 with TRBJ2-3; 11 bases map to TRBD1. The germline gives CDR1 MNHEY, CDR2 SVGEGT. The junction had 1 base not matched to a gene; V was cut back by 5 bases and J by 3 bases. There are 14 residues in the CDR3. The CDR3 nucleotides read TGTGCCAGCAGTCGGGACAGGGGGACAGATACGCAGTATTTT. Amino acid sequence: CASSRDRGTDTQYF.

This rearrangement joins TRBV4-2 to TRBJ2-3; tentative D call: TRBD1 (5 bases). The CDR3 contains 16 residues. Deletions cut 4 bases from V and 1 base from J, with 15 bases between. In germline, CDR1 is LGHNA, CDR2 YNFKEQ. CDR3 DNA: TGTGCCAGCAGCCCCCCAGGGCGGCTCGGCACAGATACGCAGTATTTT. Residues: CASSPPGRLGTDTQYF.

The CDR3 loop reads CATSDLTSGRTTDTQYF. In DNA, the CDR3 is TGTGCCACCAGTGATTTGACTAGCGGGAGGACCACAGATACGCAGTATTTT. This chain uses TRBV24-1 with TRBJ2-3; 12 nucleotides agree with TRBD2. CDR1 and CDR2 from the germline V gene are KGHDR and SFDVKD. Germline trimming cut 0 bases from V and 2 bases from J; bases unmatched to any gene: 2. This CDR3 is 17 amino acids long.

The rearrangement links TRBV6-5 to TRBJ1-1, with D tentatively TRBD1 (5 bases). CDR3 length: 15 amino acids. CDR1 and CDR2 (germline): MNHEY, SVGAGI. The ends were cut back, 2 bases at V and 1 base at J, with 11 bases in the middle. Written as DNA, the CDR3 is TGTGCCAGCAGTTACGGTTGGGGCCAGAACACTGAAGCTTTCTTT. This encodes CASSYGWGQNTEAFF.

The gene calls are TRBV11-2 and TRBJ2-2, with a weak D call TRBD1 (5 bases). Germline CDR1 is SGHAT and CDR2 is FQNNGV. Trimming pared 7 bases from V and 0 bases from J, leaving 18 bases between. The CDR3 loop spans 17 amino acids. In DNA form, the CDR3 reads TGTGCCAGCACCTCTTGGTTCAGGGCTACGAACACCGGGGAGCTGTTTTTT. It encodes CASTSWFRATNTGELFF.